This T cell receptor beta chain was identified in a study of metastatic and nonmetastatic thyroid tumors. Overall study context: Patients with malignant and benign thyroid disease provided blood and tumor or nodule tissue, whose repertoires were compared.

No treatment had been given to any patient before thyroid surgery. A word on this clone: Its specificity is not known. At one end, the junction sequence differs from germline, possibly due to a read error.

This CDR3 comprises 16 residues. Per the germline V gene, CDR1 is LGHNA and CDR2 is YSLEER. Study observations and caveats: Reportedly, malignant thyroid tumors had significantly higher TCR beta diversity than benign nodules, in blood and tumor.

Under the authors' procedure: The study took CDR3 differences across clinicopathological groups and made a distant-metastasis classifier for papillary thyroid cancer from them. TCRdb called clones again from the PCR reads with MiXCR. V and J calls and clone size were set by TCRdb, not the authors. The sample has roughly 35,000 clones; about a sixth are singletons. The sample comprised blood. This clonotype originated in a female donor with papillary thyroid cancer or a benign thyroid nodule (not recorded which). Some clones in this sample may be carry-over from other donors' samples. The chain couples TRBV4-3 to TRBJ2-6; D possibly corresponds to TRBD1 (6 bases). This CDR3 is CASSRNTGSGANVPTF. The CDR3, as DNA: TGCGCCAGCAGCCGCAACACAGGGTCCGGGGCCAACGTCCCGACTTTC.